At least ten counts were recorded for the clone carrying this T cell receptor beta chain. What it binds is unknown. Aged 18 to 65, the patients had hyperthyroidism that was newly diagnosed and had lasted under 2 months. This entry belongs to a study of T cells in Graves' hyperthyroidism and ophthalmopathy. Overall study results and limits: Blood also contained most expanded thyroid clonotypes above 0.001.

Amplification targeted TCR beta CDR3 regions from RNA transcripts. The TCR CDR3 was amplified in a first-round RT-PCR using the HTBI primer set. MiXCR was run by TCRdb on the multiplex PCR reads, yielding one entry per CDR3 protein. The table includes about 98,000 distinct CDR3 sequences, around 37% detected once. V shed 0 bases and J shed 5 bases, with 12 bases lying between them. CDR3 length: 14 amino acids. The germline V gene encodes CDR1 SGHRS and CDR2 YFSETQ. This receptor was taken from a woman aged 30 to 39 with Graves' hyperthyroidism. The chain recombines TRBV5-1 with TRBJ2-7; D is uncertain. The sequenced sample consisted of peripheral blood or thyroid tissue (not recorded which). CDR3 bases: TGCGCCAGCAGCTTGGCGCAGTTGTCGGACGAGCAGTACTTC. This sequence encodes CASSLAQLSDEQYF. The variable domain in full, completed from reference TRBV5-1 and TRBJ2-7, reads KAGVTQTPRYLIKTRGQQVTLSCSPISGHRSVSWYQQTPGQGLQFLFEYFSETQRNKGNFPGRFSGRQFSNSRSEMNVSTLELGDSALYLCASSLAQLSDEQYFGPGTRLTVT.